The clone carrying this T cell receptor beta chain was seen many times. The antigen is undetermined. The data belong to a study of human T cells and chemical hapten exposure. Study context: Application of 0.01% DPC to the upper back was done by patch test, with a reading at 6 days. General study findings and limits: The study found expanded TCRs formed significantly more large CDR3 similarity clusters than controls.

V lost 6 bases, J lost 1 base, and 9 bases lay in between. CDR1 and CDR2 (germline): MNHEY, SVGEGT. The CDR3 has 14 residues. In the library, unique molecular identifiers were attached to individual cDNA molecules. Via MiXCR, TCRdb re-called the RACE reads, giving one row per CDR3 protein. Among approximately 87,000 distinct CDR3 sequences listed, more than 9.5% were seen once. As to time point: patch test 2, 6 weeks after DPC sensitization. Treatment here: therapeutic diphenylcyclopropenone sensitization with weekly scalp DPC. Those who donated were patients with alopecia, 18 to 70 years of age, and suitable for DPC.

This clonotype was sampled from a woman aged 40 to 50 with alopecia areata. Some clones in this sample may be carry-over from other donors' samples. The sequencing here drew on whole blood, taken in connection with sensitization to the hapten diphenylcyclopropenone (DPC). The rearrangement uses TRBV6-2 or TRBV6-3 and TRBJ2-2; the D gene is possibly TRBD2 (6 bases). Here the CDR3 DNA reads TGTGCCAGCAGCCGGGACTTGAACACCGGGGAGCTGTTTTTT. This encodes CASSRDLNTGELFF.